This paragraph reports one TCR beta chain. There is no known antigen for this receptor. Base quality data are lacking; no much larger clone is found one base away. The sample originates from a study of glioma-infiltrating T cells (dated by TCRdb to 2016 to 2018). Some background on the complete study: TCR alpha- and beta-chain repertoires were sequenced from glioma tissue, non-neoplastic brain tissue and matched peripheral blood mononuclear cells. To gauge divergence between tissue and blood T-cell populations, every tissue-infiltrating repertoire was compared against the peripheral blood repertoire from the same patient. Three low-grade glioma patients, roughly 8 primary glioblastoma patients and three non-glioma patients contributing non-neoplastic brain tissue were included in the paired cohort.

The iRepertoire nested amplicon-rescue multiplex PCR (arm-PCR) platform was used to amplify TCR alpha and beta CDR3 regions from RNA. For one-step reverse transcription and amplification, about 85-450 ng of tissue mRNA or PBMC total RNA was used as input. Following bead purification, Illumina adapters were added by a secondary multiplex PCR, and the libraries were gel-purified between 200 and 400 bp. The libraries contained internal 6-nucleotide barcodes that were used for demultiplexing. Libraries were sequenced on an Illumina MiSeq with 2x220 or 2x250 nucleotide paired-end reads. On the study's bioinformatics: Paired reads were merged with FLASH 1.2.11 and aligned to the GRCh37 human genome with BWA-MEM before extracting TRA and TRB reads. V and J assignment used an IMGT-derived reference of cassette sequences and CDR3 motifs that included pseudogenes. Reads were translated in three frames, and productive CDR3s were defined as those with a C...FGXG motif and no stop codons. Clonotypes were defined as unique combinations of V-J cassette pair and CDR3 amino acid sequence. Reads were filtered by Hamming distance, thresholded by each sample's sequence error rate in mapped regions. TCRdb reprocessing: public reads trimmed at Q25 with fastp, clones called with MiXCR, in-frame beta chains kept. CDR3 protein sequences are deduplicated, and each keeps its most common genes and DNA. The V and J calls follow TCRdb's processing rather than the paper's. The sample table shows 100,000 to 150,000 distinct CDR3 sequences, and about 22% are seen once. The biggest ten clones account for roughly 29% of the sample.

The research as a whole found: VJ-independent divergence between tissue and blood was found to be below expectation in non-neoplastic patients but above expectation in all gliomas, particularly low-grade gliomas. Group comparisons were based on small numbers of patients: three non-neoplastic, three low-grade glioma and about eight glioblastoma patients. Only a very small number of CDR3 sequences turned up in both tissue and blood, a result put down to high CDR3 diversity combined with limited sampling.

Inclusive of the bounding cysteine and phenylalanine, the CDR3 is 14 residues long. Just CDR3 DNA is preserved here, 42 bases in frame from base 1. The germline V gene encodes CDR1 MNHNY and CDR2 SVGAGI (reference sequence). Ends trimmed: V by 8 bases, J by 6 bases; bases unmatched to a gene: 6. Here the chain combines TRBV6-6 and TRBJ2-1, with TRBD1 identical over 11 junction bases. The clonotype comes from a human donor with low-grade glioma or glioblastoma, undergoing nonglioma brain surgery, or in good health (not recorded which). Sequencing was performed on glioma tissue, nonneoplastic brain tissue, or PBMCs (not recorded which). The bases read TGTGCCAGCGGTTTGGGGACAGGGGGCAATGAGCAGTTCTTC. Its protein product is CASGLGTGGNEQFF.